This T cell receptor beta chain was profiled in a study of cytomegalovirus exposure and HLA in healthy donors. The PCR ran on 60 Vbeta and 13 Jbeta primers. Profiled with immunoSEQ multiplex PCR; TCRdb holds only in-frame clones, not every one. The sample carries over 85,000 clones, about 70% recorded once. Trimming took 2 bases from V and 3 from J, leaving 8 bases between them. The length of the CDR3 is 13 residues. CDR1 is SGHRS, CDR2 YFSETQ, per germline. The chain employs TRBV5-1 and TRBJ1-2; no clear D gene. Sequencing input: PBMCs. This TCR was sampled from a female donor in good health and CMV-seronegative. CDR3 DNA: TGCGCCAGCAGCTTCGACGGAGACTATGGCTACACCTTC. Protein product: CASSFDGDYGYTF.